This T cell receptor beta chain is from a study of beta chain features in type 1 diabetes. Study-wide points: Significant though moderate, a shortening of TCRB CDR3s appeared in all four CD4+ subsets of Type 1 diabetes patients. Overrepresentation of cells with high TCR expression could result from cDNA sequencing. Insertions were fewer and deletions more numerous at VDJ junctions in type 1 diabetes patients. Naive, central memory and Treg TCRB repertoires appeared more alike in patients than in healthy donors. PCR could preferentially amplify shorter templates, alike in patients and controls.

All of the isolated RNA was reverse transcribed, so expressed TCRB transcripts were sequenced. TCRdb's table, derived via immunoSEQ multiplex PCR, lists solely in-frame clones and lacks some. The top ten hold roughly 0.6% of the sample, which has roughly 350,000 clones, 8.5% to 10% seen once. The CDR3 loop spans 15 amino acids. Per the germline V gene, CDR1 is SGHNT and CDR2 is YYREEE (reference sequence). Trimming shortened V by 3 bases and J by 3 bases, and 15 bases separated the two germline ends. This clone was detected once. Its antigen is not identified. Sequencing was performed on central memory CD4+ T cells from blood. This receptor was taken from a young man with type 1 diabetes. The chain links TRBV5-4 to TRBJ1-1; the D is unclear. CDR3 DNA sequence: TGTGCCAGCAGCTCGTCACCCGGCGAGTACACTGAAGCTTTCTTT. Its protein is CASSSSPGEYTEAFF.